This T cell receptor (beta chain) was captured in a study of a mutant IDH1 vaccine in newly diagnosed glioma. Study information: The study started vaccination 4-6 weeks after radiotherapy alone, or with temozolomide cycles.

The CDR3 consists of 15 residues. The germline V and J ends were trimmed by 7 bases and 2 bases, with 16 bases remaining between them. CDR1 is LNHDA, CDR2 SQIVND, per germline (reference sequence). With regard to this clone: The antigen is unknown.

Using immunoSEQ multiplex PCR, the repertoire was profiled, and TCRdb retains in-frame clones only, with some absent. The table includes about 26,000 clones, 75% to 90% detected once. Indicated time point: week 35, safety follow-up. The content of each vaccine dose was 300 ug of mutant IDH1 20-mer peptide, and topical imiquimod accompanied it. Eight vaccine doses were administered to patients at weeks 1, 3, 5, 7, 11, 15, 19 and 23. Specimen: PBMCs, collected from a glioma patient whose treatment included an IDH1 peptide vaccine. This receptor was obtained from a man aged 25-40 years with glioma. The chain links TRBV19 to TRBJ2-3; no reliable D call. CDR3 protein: CASIGQRGVTDTQYF. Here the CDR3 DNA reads TGTGCCAGTATTGGTCAACGTGGCGTCACAGATACGCAGTATTTT.